This TCR beta chain was sequenced in a study of shared clonotypes between healthy human individuals. Overall study results and limits: Sampling covered nothing but blood. Tissue TCR repertoires likely differ from those found in blood. Few donors restricted represented genetic and exposure-history diversity.

Generated by immunoSEQ multiplex PCR, the TCRdb table keeps only in-frame clones and is missing some. This table holds approximately 470,000 clones, roughly 80% found once. Note on this clone: Its target is unknown.

CDR1 SGHVS and CDR2 FQNEAQ come from the germline V gene. The CDR3 length is 17 residues. Trimming took 2 bases from V and 0 from J, leaving 15 bases between them. Input material: PBMCs. The chain uses TRBV7-8 and TRBJ2-3, with a weak D call TRBD2 (6 bases). The receptor's source is a woman in her forties in good health. Some clones in this sample may be carry-over from other donors' samples. In DNA, the CDR3 is TGTGCCAGCAGCTTAATGGGGGGAGCGCTTAGCACAGATACGCAGTATTTT. Translated: CASSLMGGALSTDTQYF. Full variable domain (rest looked up from reference TRBV7-8 and TRBJ2-3): GAGVSQSPRYKVAKRGQDVALRCDPISGHVSLFWYQQALGQGPEFLTYFQNEAQLDKSGLPSDRFFAERPEGSVSTLKIQRTQQEDSAVYLCASSLMGGALSTDTQYFGPGTRLTVL.